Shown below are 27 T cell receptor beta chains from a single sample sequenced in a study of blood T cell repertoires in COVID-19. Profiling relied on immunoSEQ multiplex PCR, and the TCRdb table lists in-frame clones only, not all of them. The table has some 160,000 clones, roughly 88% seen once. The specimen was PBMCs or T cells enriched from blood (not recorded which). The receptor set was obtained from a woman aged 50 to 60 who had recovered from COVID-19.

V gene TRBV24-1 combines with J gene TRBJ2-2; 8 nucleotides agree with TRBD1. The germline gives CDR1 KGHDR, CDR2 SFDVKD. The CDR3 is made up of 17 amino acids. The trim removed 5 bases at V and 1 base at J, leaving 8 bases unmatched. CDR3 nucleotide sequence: TGTGCCACCAGTGCCCTTCCCGGGACAGGGAACACCGGGGAGCTGTTTTTT. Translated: CATSALPGTGNTGELFF.

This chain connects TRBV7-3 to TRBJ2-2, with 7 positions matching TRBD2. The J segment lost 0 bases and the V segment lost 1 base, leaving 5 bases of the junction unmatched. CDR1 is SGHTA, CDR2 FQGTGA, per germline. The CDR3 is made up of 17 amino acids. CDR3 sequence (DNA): TGTGCCAGCAGCTTAAGGGCCCTAGCGGCGAACACCGGGGAGCTGTTTTTT. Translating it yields CASSLRALAANTGELFF.

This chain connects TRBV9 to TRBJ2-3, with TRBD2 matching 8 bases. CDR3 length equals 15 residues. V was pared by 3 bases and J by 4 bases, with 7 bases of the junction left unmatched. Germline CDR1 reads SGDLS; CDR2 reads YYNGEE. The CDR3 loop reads CASSAFAGGADTQYF. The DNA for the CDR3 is TGTGCCAGCAGCGCCTTCGCGGGGGGCGCAGATACGCAGTATTTT.

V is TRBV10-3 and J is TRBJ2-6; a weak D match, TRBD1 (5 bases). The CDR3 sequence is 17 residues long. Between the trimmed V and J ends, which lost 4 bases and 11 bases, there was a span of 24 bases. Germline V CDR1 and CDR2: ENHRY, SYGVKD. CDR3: CAISGKAGPFLLDVLTF. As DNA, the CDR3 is TGTGCCATCAGTGGGAAGGCAGGGCCTTTCCTTTTAGACGTCCTGACTTTC.

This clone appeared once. CDR3 residues: CASSARTGLRNTEAFF. The DNA for the CDR3 is TGTGCCAGCAGCGCCCGGACAGGGTTGCGGAACACTGAAGCTTTCTTT. The J gene is TRBJ1-1, the V gene TRBV9, with TRBD1 identical over 8 bases. This CDR3 has 16 amino acids. J gave up 1 base and V 3 bases, and 8 bases lay outside the gene matches. Germline CDR1 SGDLS, CDR2 YYNGEE.

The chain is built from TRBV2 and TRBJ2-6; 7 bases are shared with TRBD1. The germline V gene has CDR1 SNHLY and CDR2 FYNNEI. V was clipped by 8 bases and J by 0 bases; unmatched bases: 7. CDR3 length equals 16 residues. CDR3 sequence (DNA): TGTGCCAGCGGACGGACAGGTTTCTCTGGGGCCAACGTCCTGACTTTC. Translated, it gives CASGRTGFSGANVLTF.

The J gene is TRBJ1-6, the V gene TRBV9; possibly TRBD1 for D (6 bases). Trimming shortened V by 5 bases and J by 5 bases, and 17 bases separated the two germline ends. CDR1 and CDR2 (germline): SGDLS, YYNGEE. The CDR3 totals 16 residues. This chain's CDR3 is CASRQGLFKDNSPLHF. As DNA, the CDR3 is TGTGCCAGCAGACAGGGACTATTCAAGGATAATTCACCCCTCCACTTT.

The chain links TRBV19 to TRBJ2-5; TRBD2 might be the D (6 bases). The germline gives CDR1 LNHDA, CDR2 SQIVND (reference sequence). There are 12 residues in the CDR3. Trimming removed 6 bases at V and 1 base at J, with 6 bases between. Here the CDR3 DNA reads TGTGCCAGTAGGGGGGGCCAAGAGACCCAGTACTTC. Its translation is CASRGGQETQYF. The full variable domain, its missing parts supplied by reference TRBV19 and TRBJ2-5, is DGGITQSPKYLFRKEGQNVTLSCEQNLNHDAMYWYRQDPGQGLRLIYYSQIVNDFQKGDIAEGYSVSREKKESFPLTVTSAQKNPTAFYLCASRGGQETQYFGPGTRLLVL.

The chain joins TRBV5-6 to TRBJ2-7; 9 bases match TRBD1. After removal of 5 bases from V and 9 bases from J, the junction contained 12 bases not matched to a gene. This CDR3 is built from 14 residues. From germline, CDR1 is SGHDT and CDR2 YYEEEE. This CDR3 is CASSSRDRVLRQYF. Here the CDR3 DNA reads TGTGCCAGCAGTTCCCGGGACAGGGTTTTGAGGCAGTACTTC. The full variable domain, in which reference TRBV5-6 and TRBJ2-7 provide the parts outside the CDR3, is DAGVTQSPTHLIKTRGQQVTLRCSPKSGHDTVSWYQQALGQGPQFIFQYYEEEERQRGNFPDRFSGHQFPNYSSELNVNALLLGDSALYLCASSSRDRVLRQYFGPGTRLTVT.

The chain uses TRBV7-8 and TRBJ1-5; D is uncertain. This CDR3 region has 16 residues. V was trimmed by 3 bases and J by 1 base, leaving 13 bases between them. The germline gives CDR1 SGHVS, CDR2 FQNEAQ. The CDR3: CASSLGGLGSNQPQHF. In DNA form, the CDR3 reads TGTGCCAGCAGCTTGGGCGGGCTTGGGAGCAATCAGCCCCAGCATTTT.

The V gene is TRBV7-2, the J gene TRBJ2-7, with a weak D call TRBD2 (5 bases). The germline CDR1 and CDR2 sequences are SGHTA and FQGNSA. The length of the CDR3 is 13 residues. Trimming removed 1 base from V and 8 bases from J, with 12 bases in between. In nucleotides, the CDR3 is TGTGCCAGCAGCTTAGGAGGGCCTGCTAAGCAGTACTTC. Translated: CASSLGGPAKQYF.

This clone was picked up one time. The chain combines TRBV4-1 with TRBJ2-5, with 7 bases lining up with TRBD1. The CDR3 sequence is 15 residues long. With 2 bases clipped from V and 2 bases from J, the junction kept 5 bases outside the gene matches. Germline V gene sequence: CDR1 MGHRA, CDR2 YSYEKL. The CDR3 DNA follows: TGCGCCAGCAGCCAAAGACAGGGATTACAAGAGACCCAGTACTTC. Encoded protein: CASSQRQGLQETQYF.

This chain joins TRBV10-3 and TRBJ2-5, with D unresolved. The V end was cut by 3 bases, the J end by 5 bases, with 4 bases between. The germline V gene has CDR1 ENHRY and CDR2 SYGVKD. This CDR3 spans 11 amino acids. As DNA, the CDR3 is TGTGCCATCAGTGATCAGGAGACCCAGTACTTC. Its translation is CAISDQETQYF.

As DNA, the CDR3 is TGTGCCAGCAGCTTTAGCTTAGTTGAAGCTTTCTTT. Translated, it gives CASSFSLVEAFF. The chain uses TRBV7-9 and TRBJ1-1; D call uncertain. This CDR3 contains 12 residues. V was pared by 3 bases and J by 7 bases, with 9 bases between. Germline V gene data show CDR1 as SEHNR and CDR2 as FQNEAQ (reference sequence).

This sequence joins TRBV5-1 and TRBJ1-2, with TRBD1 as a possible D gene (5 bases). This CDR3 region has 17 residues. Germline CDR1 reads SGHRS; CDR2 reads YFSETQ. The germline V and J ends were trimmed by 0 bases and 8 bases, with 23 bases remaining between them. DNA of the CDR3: TGCGCCAGCAGCTTGGTGGGGCAGGGTGATGGTACTTACGGCTACACCTTC. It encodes CASSLVGQGDGTYGYTF.

In DNA form, the CDR3 reads TGCGCCAGCGCCCCTTCAGGCCAAAGCTCCTACGAGCAGTACTTC. The encoded protein is CASAPSGQSSYEQYF. V and J are TRBV5-1 and TRBJ2-7; D gene uncertain. The CDR3 length is 15 residues. Germline-derived CDR1 and CDR2 are SGHRS and YFSETQ. V dropped 7 bases and J dropped 0 bases, with 17 bases sitting between them.

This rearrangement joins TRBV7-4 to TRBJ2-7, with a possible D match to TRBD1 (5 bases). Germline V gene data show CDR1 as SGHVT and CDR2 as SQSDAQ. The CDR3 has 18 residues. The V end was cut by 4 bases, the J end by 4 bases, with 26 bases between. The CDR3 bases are TGTGCCAGCAGCTCTGGCGCAAGGGGTCCTACGTGTAGTTACGAGCAGTACTTC. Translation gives CASSSGARGPTCSYEQYF.

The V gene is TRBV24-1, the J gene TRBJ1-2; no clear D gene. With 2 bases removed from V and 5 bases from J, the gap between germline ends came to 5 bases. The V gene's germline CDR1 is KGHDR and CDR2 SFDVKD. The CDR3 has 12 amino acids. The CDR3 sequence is CATSDSGYGYTF. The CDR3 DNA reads TGTGCCACCAGTGATTCGGGATATGGCTACACCTTC.

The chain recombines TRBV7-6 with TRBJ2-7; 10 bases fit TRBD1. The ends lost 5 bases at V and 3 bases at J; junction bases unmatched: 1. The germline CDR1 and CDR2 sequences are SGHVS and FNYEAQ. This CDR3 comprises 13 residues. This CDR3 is CASSRDRGYEQYF. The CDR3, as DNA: TGTGCCAGCAGCCGGGACAGGGGCTACGAGCAGTACTTC.

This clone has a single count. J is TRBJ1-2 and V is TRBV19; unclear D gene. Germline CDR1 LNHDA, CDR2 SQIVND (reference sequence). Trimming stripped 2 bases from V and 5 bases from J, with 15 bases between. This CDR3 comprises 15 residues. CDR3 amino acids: CASSISDRWTYGYTF. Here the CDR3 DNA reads TGTGCCAGTAGTATAAGTGACCGCTGGACTTATGGCTACACCTTC.

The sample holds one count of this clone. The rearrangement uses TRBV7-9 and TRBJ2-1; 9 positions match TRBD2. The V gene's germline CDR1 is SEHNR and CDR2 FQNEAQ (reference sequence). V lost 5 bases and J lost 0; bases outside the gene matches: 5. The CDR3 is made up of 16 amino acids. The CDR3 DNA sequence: TGTGCCAGCAGCCGTAGCGGGGGAGGCTCCTACAATGAGCAGTTCTTC. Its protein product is CASSRSGGGSYNEQFF.

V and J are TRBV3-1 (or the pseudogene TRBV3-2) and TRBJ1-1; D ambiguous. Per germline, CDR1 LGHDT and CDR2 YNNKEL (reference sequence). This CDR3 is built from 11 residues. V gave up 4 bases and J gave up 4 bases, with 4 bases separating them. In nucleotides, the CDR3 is TGTGCCAGCAGCCGGGCCACTGAAGCTTTCTTT. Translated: CASSRATEAFF.

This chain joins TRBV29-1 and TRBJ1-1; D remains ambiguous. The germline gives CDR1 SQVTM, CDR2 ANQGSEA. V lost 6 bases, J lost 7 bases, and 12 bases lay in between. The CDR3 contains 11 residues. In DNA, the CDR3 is TGCAGCGTCGACAAGGTCCTTGAAGCTTTCTTT. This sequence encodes CSVDKVLEAFF.

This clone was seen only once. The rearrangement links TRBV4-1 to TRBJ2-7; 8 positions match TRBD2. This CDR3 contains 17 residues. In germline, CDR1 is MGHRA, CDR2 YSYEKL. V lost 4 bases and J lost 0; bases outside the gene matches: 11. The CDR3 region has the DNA TGCGCCAGCAGCCCTCTGGACGGGGGGGGCAGCTCCTACGAGCAGTACTTC. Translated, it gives CASSPLDGGGSSYEQYF.

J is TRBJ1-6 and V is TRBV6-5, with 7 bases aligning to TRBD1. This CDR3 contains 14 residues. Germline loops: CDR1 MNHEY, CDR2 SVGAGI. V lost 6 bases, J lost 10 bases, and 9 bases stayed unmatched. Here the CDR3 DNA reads TGTGCCAGCAGCCCCGACAGGGCTGGATCACCCCTCCACTTT. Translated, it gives CASSPDRAGSPLHF.

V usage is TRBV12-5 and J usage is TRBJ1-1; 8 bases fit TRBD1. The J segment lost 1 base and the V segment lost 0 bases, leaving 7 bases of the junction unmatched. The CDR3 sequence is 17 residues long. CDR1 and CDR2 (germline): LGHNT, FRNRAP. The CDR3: CASGLVGRGRGNTEAFF. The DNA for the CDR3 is TGTGCTAGTGGTTTGGTAGGCAGGGGGCGCGGGAACACTGAAGCTTTCTTT.

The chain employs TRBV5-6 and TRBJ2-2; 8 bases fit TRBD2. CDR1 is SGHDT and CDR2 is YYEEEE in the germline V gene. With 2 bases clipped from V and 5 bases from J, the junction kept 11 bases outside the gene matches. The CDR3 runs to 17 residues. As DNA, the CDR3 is TGTGCCAGCAGCTTCTGGTCCGGGGGGGCAAAAACCGGGGAGCTGTTTTTT. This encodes CASSFWSGGAKTGELFF.